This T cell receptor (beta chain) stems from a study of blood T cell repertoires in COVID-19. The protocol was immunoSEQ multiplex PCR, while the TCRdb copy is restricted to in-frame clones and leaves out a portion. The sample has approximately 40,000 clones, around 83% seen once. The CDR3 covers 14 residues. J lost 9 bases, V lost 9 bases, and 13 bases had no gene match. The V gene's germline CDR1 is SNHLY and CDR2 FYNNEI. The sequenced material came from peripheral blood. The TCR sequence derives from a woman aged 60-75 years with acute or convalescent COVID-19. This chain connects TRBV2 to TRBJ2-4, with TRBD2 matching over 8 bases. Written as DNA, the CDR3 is TGTGCCAGTAGCGGGAACCTCGGGGGTGGCATTCAGTACTTC. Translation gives CASSGNLGGGIQYF.